The rows below give T cell receptor beta chains drawn from one sample of a study of blood T cell repertoires in COVID-19. Clones were sequenced by immunoSEQ multiplex PCR, and TCRdb holds only the in-frame ones, with some missing. The repertoire holds about 320,000 clones, with over 70% as singletons. The sample comprised peripheral blood. These receptors originate from a woman aged 50 to 60 with acute or convalescent COVID-19. CDR3s include the opening cysteine and the closing phenylalanine or tryptophan. The D gene is left open where the match is weak. Clone size is not always given. Where it is, it says once, few, many or a class for expanded clones.

J | D | V | size | DNA | CDR3
TRBJ2-7 | TRBD1 | TRBV20-1 | . | TGCAGTGCTAGTCCGTGGAACGATGACAGGGGGGGCGAGCAGTACTTC | CSASPWNDDRGGEQYF
TRBJ2-2 | . | TRBV6-4 | . | TGTGCCAGCAGTGAAACGGGAGACACCGGGGAGCTGTTTTTT | CASSETGDTGELFF
TRBJ1-1 | . | TRBV7-2 | few | TGTGCCAGCAGCTTGAGTACCTCCACTGAAGCTTTCTTT | CASSLSTSTEAFF
TRBJ2-3 | . | TRBV5-1 | once | TGCGCCAGCAGCCTCAGCACAGATACGCAGTATTTT | CASSLSTDTQYF
TRBJ2-1 | . | TRBV9 | . | TGTGCCAGCAGCGGCGGAGTTAACAATGAGCAGTTCTTC | CASSGGVNNEQFF
TRBJ1-5 | TRBD1 | TRBV5-1 | once | TGCGCCAGCAGCCCCGGGACAGGGTTTGGTCAGCCCCAGCATTTT | CASSPGTGFGQPQHF
TRBJ2-5 | TRBD1 | TRBV5-1 | . | TGCGCCAGCAGCTTGGCGCCCGGACAGGGGAATGGGGAGACCCAGTACTTC | CASSLAPGQGNGETQYF
TRBJ2-1 | TRBD2 | TRBV12-5 | . | TGTGCTAGTGGTCCCAGCGGGGGCAGCAATGAGCAGTTCTTC | CASGPSGGSNEQFF
TRBJ2-3 | . | TRBV29-1 | . | TGCAGCGTTGATTTGGGGGGAGCAGATACGCAGTATTTT | CSVDLGGADTQYF
TRBJ1-5 | . | TRBV2 | . | TGTGCCAGCAGCCTGACAGGCAATCAGCCCCAGCATTTT | CASSLTGNQPQHF